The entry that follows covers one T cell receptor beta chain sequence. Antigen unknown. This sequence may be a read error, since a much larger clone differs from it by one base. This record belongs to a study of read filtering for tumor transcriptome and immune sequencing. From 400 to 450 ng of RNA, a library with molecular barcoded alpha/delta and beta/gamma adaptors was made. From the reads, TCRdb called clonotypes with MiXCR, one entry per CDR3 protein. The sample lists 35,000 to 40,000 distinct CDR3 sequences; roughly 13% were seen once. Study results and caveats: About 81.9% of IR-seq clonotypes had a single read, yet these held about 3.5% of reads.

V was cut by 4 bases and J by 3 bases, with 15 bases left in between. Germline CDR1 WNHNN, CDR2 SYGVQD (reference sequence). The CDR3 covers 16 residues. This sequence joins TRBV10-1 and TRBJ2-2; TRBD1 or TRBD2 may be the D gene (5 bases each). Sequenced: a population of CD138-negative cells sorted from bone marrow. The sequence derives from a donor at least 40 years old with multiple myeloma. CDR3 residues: CASSGEGRGHTGELFF. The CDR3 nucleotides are TGCGCCAGCAGTGGTGAGGGAAGGGGACACACCGGGGAGCTGTTTTTT.